A selection of T cell receptor beta chains follows, all from one sample in a study of T cells in Graves' hyperthyroidism and ophthalmopathy. TCRdb re-called the multiplex PCR reads through MiXCR, storing one row per CDR3 protein. The sample yields fewer than 900,000 distinct CDR3 sequences, around 15% seen once. Source material: blood. All receptors come from a man between 18 and 35 years old with Graves' hyperthyroidism. CDR3s include the opening cysteine and the closing phenylalanine or tryptophan. The order of the fields is J gene, D gene, V gene, clone size, CDR3 DNA, CDR3 protein. The D gene is left open where the match is weak. The listing skips clone size in some rows; elsewhere it reads once, few, many or a size class.

>TRBJ2-7|.|TRBV12-3/TRBV12-4|many
TGTGCCAGCAGTTTCACGGGAGACTACGAGCAGTACTTC
CASSFTGDYEQYF
>TRBJ2-1|.|TRBV20-1|many
TGCAGTGCTAGTCTTGGGCGGGACCGACCCCAGTTCTTC
CSASLGRDRPQFF
>TRBJ1-5|TRBD1|TRBV20-1|few
TGCAGTGCTCTTGACAGGGGCAATCAGCCCCAGCATTTT
CSALDRGNQPQHF
>TRBJ1-1|.|TRBV6-1|.
TGTGCCAGCAGGCTACGGACAGCTCAGGAGGACACTGAAGCTTTCTTT
CASRLRTAQEDTEAFF
>TRBJ2-5|.|TRBV9|.
TGTGCCAGCAGCGTAGTGGATAGCTGGGAGGAGACCCAGTACTTC
CASSVVDSWEETQYF
>TRBJ2-5|TRBD2|TRBV7-9|many
TGTGCCAGCAGCCCACTAGCGGGAGGGCAAGAGACCCAGTACTTC
CASSPLAGGQETQYF
>TRBJ2-7|TRBD1|TRBV18|.
TGTGCCAGCTCACCAATCAGGGGGCTGGGGGAGCAGTACTTC
CASSPIRGLGEQYF
>TRBJ1-2|TRBD1|TRBV28|few
TGTGCCAGCAGTCCCGACAGGGTTTTAAGCTACACCTTC
CASSPDRVLSYTF
>TRBJ2-2|.|TRBV11-3|few
TGTGCCAGCAGCTCTGTTGGGGGTTCCGGGGAGCTGTTTTTT
CASSSVGGSGELFF
>TRBJ1-5|.|TRBV5-6|few
TGTGCCAGCAGCTTGGCCGGGGGGGGTGGCAATCAGCCCCAGCATTTT
CASSLAGGGGNQPQHF
>TRBJ2-2|TRBD1|TRBV7-9|.
TGTGCCAGCAGGGACGGGACAGGCAACACCGGGGAGCTGTTTTTT
CASRDGTGNTGELFF
>TRBJ1-5|.|TRBV28|.
TGTGCCAGCAGTTTAAAGCTACAGCCCCAGCATTTT
CASSLKLQPQHF
>TRBJ1-2|.|TRBV7-2|.
TGTGCCAGCAGGCAGGGAGGTGGCTATGGCTACACCTTC
CASRQGGGYGYTF
>TRBJ2-1|TRBD2|TRBV4-1|few
TGCGCCAGCAGCCAAGGTAGCGGGAGCTACAATGAGCAGTTCTTC
CASSQGSGSYNEQFF
>TRBJ2-3|TRBD1|TRBV20-1|many
TGCAGTGCTAGAGCGGACAGGGCGACAGATACGCAGTATTTT
CSARADRATDTQYF
>TRBJ2-5|TRBD1|TRBV13|few
TGTGCCAGCAGCCCGACAGGGCCCCAAGAGACCCAGTACTTC
CASSPTGPQETQYF
>TRBJ2-3|TRBD1|TRBV3-1|many
TGTGCCAGCAGCCACAGACAGGGGGGAGCAGATACGCAGTATTTT
CASSHRQGGADTQYF
>TRBJ2-3|.|TRBV27|.
TGTGCCAGCAGCCAGAATGGGGATACGCAGTATTTT
CASSQNGDTQYF
>TRBJ1-5|TRBD1|TRBV6-1|many
TGTGCCAGCAGGGAATTGGGACAGGGAGGGCAGCCCCAGCATTTT
CASRELGQGGQPQHF
>TRBJ1-3|.|TRBV7-2|.
TGTGCCAGCAGCCCGGCGGGAACCTGGGAGCCTAAGTCTGGAAACACCATATATTTT
CASSPAGTWEPKSGNTIYF
>TRBJ2-3|TRBD1|TRBV9|few
TGTGCCAGCAGCGGCGACAGGGGGACCGGGTCCAGCACAGATACGCAGTATTTT
CASSGDRGTGSSTDTQYF
>TRBJ1-5|.|TRBV19|.
TGTGCCAGTAGTACGACAGGTAATAGCAATCAGCCCCAGCATTTT
CASSTTGNSNQPQHF
>TRBJ1-5|.|TRBV6-1|many
TGTGCCAGCAGTGAAAGCGACCGGTGGGGTCAGCCCCAGCATTTT
CASSESDRWGQPQHF
>TRBJ2-5|.|TRBV2|many
TGTGCCAGCAGTGAGCCTCGGGGTCGAGAGACCCAGTACTTC
CASSEPRGRETQYF
>TRBJ2-1|.|TRBV6-2/TRBV6-3|many
TGTGCCAGCGTACCCGGGACAAAATACAATGAGCAGTTCTTC
CASVPGTKYNEQFF
>TRBJ1-1|TRBD1|TRBV4-1|.
TGCGCCAGCAGCCGAGATAGGGACAGGGTTGTGGGAACTGAAGCTTTCTTT
CASSRDRDRVVGTEAFF
>TRBJ1-1|.|TRBV5-1|.
TGCGCCAGCAGCTTGGGGGCTAGAGGTATGACTGAAGCTTTCTTT
CASSLGARGMTEAFF
>TRBJ1-5|.|TRBV28|many
TGTGCCAGCAGTTTTCTGAGGGTCAGAGGTCAGCCCCAGCATTTT
CASSFLRVRGQPQHF
>TRBJ2-1|TRBD2|TRBV20-1|many
TGCAGTGCTAGGGGCCCTACTAGCGGGAGCGGCAATGAGCAGTTCTTC
CSARGPTSGSGNEQFF
>TRBJ2-2|.|TRBV7-9|.
TGTGCCAGCAGCTTGGGAGTAGCGGAGAACACCGGGGAGCTGTTTTTT
CASSLGVAENTGELFF
>TRBJ1-5|.|TRBV28|many
TGTGCCAGCAACTTGGGAGGACATCAGCCCCAGCATTTT
CASNLGGHQPQHF
>TRBJ2-5|TRBD1|TRBV2|many
TGTGCCAGCAGAGAGACAGGGGGTAGAGAGACCCAGTACTTC
CASRETGGRETQYF
>TRBJ2-1|.|TRBV18|many
TGTGCCAGCTCACCCCGAACCACCGGGAATGAGCAGTTCTTC
CASSPRTTGNEQFF
>TRBJ2-7|.|TRBV28|many
TGTGCCAGCAGTTTTAAGGGGACCGAGCAGTACTTC
CASSFKGTEQYF
>TRBJ2-5|.|TRBV5-1|few
TGCGCCAGCAGCCCGACCCAACCGGAGACCCAGTACTTC
CASSPTQPETQYF
>TRBJ2-1|TRBD2|TRBV28|few
TGTGCCAGCAGGACTAGCGGTCGGAGCTCCTACAATGAGCAGTTCTTC
CASRTSGRSSYNEQFF
>TRBJ2-1|TRBD2|TRBV2|many
TGTGCCAGCCCTCCTAGCGGGTACAATGAGCAGTTCTTC
CASPPSGYNEQFF
>TRBJ2-7|.|TRBV5-1|.
TGCGCCAGCAGACAGAGGGACTCTCCCTACGAGCAGTACTTC
CASRQRDSPYEQYF
>TRBJ2-7|.|TRBV3-1|.
TGTGCCTGCAGCCAACGAGGGGACGAGCAGTACTTC
CACSQRGDEQYF
>TRBJ2-7|.|TRBV20-1|.
TGCAGTGCTAGCGCGGAGGGGACTTATTCCTACGAGCAGTACTTC
CSASAEGTYSYEQYF